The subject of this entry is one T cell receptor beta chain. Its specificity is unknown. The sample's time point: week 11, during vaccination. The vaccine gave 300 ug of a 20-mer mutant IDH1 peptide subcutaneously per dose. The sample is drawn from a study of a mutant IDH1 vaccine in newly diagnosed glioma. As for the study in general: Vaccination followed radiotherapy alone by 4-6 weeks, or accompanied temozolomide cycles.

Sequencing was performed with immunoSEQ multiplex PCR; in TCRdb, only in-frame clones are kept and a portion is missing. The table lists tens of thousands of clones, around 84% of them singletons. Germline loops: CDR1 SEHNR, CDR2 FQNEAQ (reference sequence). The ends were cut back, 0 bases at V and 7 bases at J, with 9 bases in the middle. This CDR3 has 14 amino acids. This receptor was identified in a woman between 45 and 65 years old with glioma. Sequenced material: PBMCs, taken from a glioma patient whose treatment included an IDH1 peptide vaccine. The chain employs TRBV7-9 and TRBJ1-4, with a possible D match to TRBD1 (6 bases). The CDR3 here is CASSLAEGGEKLFF. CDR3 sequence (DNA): TGTGCCAGCAGCTTAGCGGAGGGGGGTGAAAAACTGTTTTTT.